The 23 T cell receptor beta chains in this list originate from one sample, sequenced in a study of early T cells in non-severe SARS-CoV-2 infection. TCRdb ran MiXCR on the 5' RACE reads and lists one entry per CDR3 protein. The table includes about 48,000 distinct CDR3 sequences, more than 4.5% detected once. The source was whole blood, collected at baseline. The receptors were gathered from an adult who was a healthcare worker with PCR-confirmed SARS-CoV-2 infection or an uninfected control (not recorded which).

This clonotype was detected many times. This chain connects TRBV18 to TRBJ1-2; D is possibly TRBD1 (5 bases). CDR3 length equals 12 residues. Trimming removed 2 bases at V and 6 bases at J, with 7 bases between. Looked up from germline, CDR1 is KGHSH and CDR2 is LQKENI. CDR3 amino acids: CASSPTTDGYTF. CDR3 nucleotide sequence: TGTGCCAGCTCACCAACGACAGATGGCTACACCTTC.

This clonotype was counted many times. The chain combines TRBV7-7 with TRBJ2-7; D is ambiguous. From germline, CDR1 is SSHAT and CDR2 FNYEAQ (reference sequence). The V end lost 1 base, the J end lost 0 bases, and 13 bases lay between the germline ends. This CDR3 spans 16 amino acids. The CDR3 DNA sequence: TGTGCCAGCAGCTTAGATTTATCGCGAGGCTCCTACGAGCAGTACTTC. Amino acid sequence: CASSLDLSRGSYEQYF.

This clonotype was counted ten times or more. The J gene is TRBJ2-5, the V gene TRBV12-3 or TRBV12-4, with D uncertain. This CDR3 spans 11 amino acids. Trimming removed 8 bases at V and 5 bases at J, with 9 bases between. The CDR3 coding sequence is TGTGCCAGCCGGTTAATGGAGACCCAGTACTTC. Its protein product is CASRLMETQYF.

The table lists this clonotype with many counts. The V and J genes are TRBV7-9 and TRBJ2-1, with a possible D match to TRBD2 (5 bases). The V end lost 5 bases, the J end lost 7 bases, and 18 bases lay between the germline ends. This CDR3 spans 15 amino acids. CDR1 and CDR2 from the germline V gene are SEHNR and FQNEAQ (reference sequence). CDR3 sequence (DNA): TGTGCCAGCAGCCTCGGGTTAGCGCTGGGGAATGAGCAGTTCTTC. It yields the protein CASSLGLALGNEQFF.

As concerns this clonotype: A junction end diverges from the germline sequence, so it may reflect a read error. The chain combines TRBV7-7 with TRBJ2-1, with 9 nucleotides matching TRBD1. The V gene's germline CDR1 is SSHAT and CDR2 FNYEAQ (reference sequence). The CDR3 covers 15 residues. For the CDR3, the DNA is TGTGCTAGCAGCCGAGGACAGGGGTCTAACAATGAGCAGTTCTTC. Amino acid sequence: CASSRGQGSNNEQFF.

CDR3 protein: CASSPQGLHYNEQFF. CDR3 nucleotide sequence: TGTGCCAGTAGCCCACAAGGGCTCCACTACAATGAGCAGTTCTTC. V usage is TRBV19 and J usage is TRBJ2-1; D gene unclear. The germline V and J ends were trimmed by 6 bases and 3 bases, with 15 bases remaining between them. The length of the CDR3 is 15 residues. Germline CDR1 and CDR2: LNHDA and SQIVND (reference sequence).

At least ten counts were recorded for this clonotype. The gene calls are TRBV5-1 and TRBJ2-1; 11 positions match TRBD1. From germline, CDR1 is SGHRS and CDR2 YFSETQ. Trimming removed 4 bases from V and 7 bases from J; junction bases left unmatched: 4. The CDR3 loop spans 14 amino acids. The CDR3 sequence is CASSGGTGGNEQFF. The CDR3 DNA is TGCGCCAGCAGCGGTGGGACAGGGGGAAATGAGCAGTTCTTC.

This clonotype was observed a handful of times. The chain couples TRBV10-2 to TRBJ2-4; 12 bases fit TRBD2. Germline V gene data show CDR1 as WSHSY and CDR2 as SAAADI. The length of the CDR3 is 14 residues. V dropped 6 bases and J dropped 16; count of bases not matched to a gene: 13. As DNA, the CDR3 is TGCGCCAGCAGCACTAGCGGGAGGCCCAAAGGCGGATACTTC. As protein: CASSTSGRPKGGYF.

This clonotype was seen a handful of times. The J gene is TRBJ2-7, the V gene TRBV7-3; tentative D call: TRBD2 (6 bases). CDR3 length equals 15 residues. Germline V CDR1 and CDR2: SGHTA, FQGTGA. Trimming took off 0 bases at V and 3 bases at J, with 12 bases between the two ends. Here the CDR3 DNA reads TGTGCCAGCAGCTTAACGGCGGGAATCAGCTACGAGCAGTACTTC. It yields the protein CASSLTAGISYEQYF.

This clonotype has just one count. The rearrangement joins TRBV10-3 to TRBJ1-1, with D possibly matching TRBD1 (5 bases). This CDR3 is built from 14 residues. Germline V gene data show CDR1 as ENHRY and CDR2 as SYGVKD. V gave up 2 bases and J gave up 5 bases, with 12 bases separating them. For the CDR3, the DNA is TGTGCCATCAGTGAGCTTCTCAGGGAGACTGAAGCTTTCTTT. This encodes CAISELLRETEAFF.

This clonotype has at least ten counts. The J gene is TRBJ2-4, the V gene TRBV7-9, with 13 bases matching TRBD2. The CDR3 loop spans 18 amino acids. Trimming cost V 3 bases and J 2 bases; bases outside gene matches: 7. Germline assignment: CDR1 SEHNR and CDR2 FQNEAQ (reference sequence). In DNA form, the CDR3 reads TGTGCCAGCAGCTTCAATGGACTAGCGGGAGATCCCAAAAACATTCAGTACTTC. Translated, it gives CASSFNGLAGDPKNIQYF.

This clonotype appeared many times. The rearrangement joins TRBV20-1 to TRBJ1-5; possible D gene TRBD1, 5 bases. V was pared by 1 base and J by 6 bases, with 19 bases between. Germline CDR1 is DFQATT and CDR2 is SNEGSKA (reference sequence). The CDR3 is 16 amino acids. CDR3 DNA: TGCAGTGCTAGAGCCGGTTCAGGGATCCCAGGTCAGCCCCAGCATTTT. It specifies CSARAGSGIPGQPQHF.

V usage is TRBV3-1 and J usage is TRBJ1-1; 7 positions match TRBD1. The germline V gene encodes CDR1 LGHDT and CDR2 YNNKEL (reference sequence). V lost 7 bases to trimming and J lost 4 bases; unmatched junction nucleotides: 18. The CDR3 contains 17 residues. The CDR3, as DNA: TGTGCCAGCACCTATCGGCTTTTTGAGACAGGGACCACTGAAGCTTTCTTT. This encodes CASTYRLFETGTTEAFF.

This clonotype has at least ten counts. The chain has TRBV29-1 and TRBJ2-3; TRBD1 might be the D (6 bases). This CDR3 is 14 amino acids long. The germline CDR1 and CDR2 sequences are SQVTM and ANQGSEA. V was clipped by 4 bases and J by 3 bases, with 14 bases between them. CDR3 DNA sequence: TGCAGCGTTGTCGCGTCCAGGGGTACAGATACGCAGTATTTT. It translates to CSVVASRGTDTQYF.

This clonotype came up many times. The CDR3 region has the DNA TGCAGTGCTAGTAGGCTATTACTCTACGAGCAGTACTTC. This translates into CSASRLLLYEQYF. The rearrangement uses TRBV20-1 and TRBJ2-7; D not certain. Looked up from germline, CDR1 is DFQATT and CDR2 is SNEGSKA (reference sequence). The CDR3 contains 13 residues. The V and J ends lost 3 bases and 3 bases respectively, with 12 bases between them.

This clonotype has a count of ten or more. DNA of the CDR3: TGTGCCAGCAGTTTAGTCTGGGACAGGGGTAACGAGCAGTACTTC. Translation: CASSLVWDRGNEQYF. The chain combines TRBV28 with TRBJ2-7, with 10 bases lining up with TRBD1. V trimming: 2 bases; J trimming: 5 bases; junction bases outside the gene matches: 6. From germline, CDR1 is MDHEN and CDR2 SYDVKM. The CDR3 length is 15 residues.

This clonotype was seen a handful of times. The rearrangement joins TRBV5-1 to TRBJ2-3; 12 positions agree with TRBD2. Trimming cost V 0 bases and J 5 bases; bases outside gene matches: 1. CDR1 is SGHRS and CDR2 is YFSETQ in the germline V gene. CDR3 size: 15 residues. CDR3 protein: CASSLVLAGGDTQYF. Written as DNA, the CDR3 is TGCGCCAGCAGCTTGGTACTAGCGGGAGGAGATACGCAGTATTTT. Full variable domain (remainder filled in from reference TRBV5-1 and TRBJ2-3): KAGVTQTPRYLIKTRGQQVTLSCSPISGHRSVSWYQQTPGQGLQFLFEYFSETQRNKGNFPGRFSGRQFSNSRSEMNVSTLELGDSALYLCASSLVLAGGDTQYFGPGTRLTVL.

The rearrangement uses TRBV11-2 and TRBJ2-1; TRBD2 matches at 11 bases. V shed 4 bases and J 10 bases; nucleotides not matched to a gene: 12. CDR3 length equals 16 residues. Germline V gene data show CDR1 as SGHAT and CDR2 as FQNNGV. The CDR3 sequence: CASSSGTSGGAEEQFF. CDR3 nucleotide sequence: TGTGCCAGCAGCTCCGGGACTAGCGGAGGGGCGGAGGAGCAGTTCTTC.

This clonotype has at least ten counts. This chain joins TRBV25-1 and TRBJ2-1; D is possibly TRBD2 (6 bases). Germline V gene data show CDR1 as MGHDK and CDR2 as SYGVNS. The CDR3 spans 15 residues. V was clipped by 1 base and J by 5 bases, with 12 bases between them. The CDR3, as DNA: TGTGCCAGCAGTGAATTTAGCGGTAGCCACAATGAGCAGTTCTTC. It translates to CASSEFSGSHNEQFF.

The table lists this clonotype with a few counts. V and J are TRBV7-9 and TRBJ2-3; 11 bases agree with TRBD2. The CDR3 extends over 18 amino acids. V lost 4 bases to trimming and J lost 4 bases; unmatched junction nucleotides: 13. Germline V gene lookup returns CDR1 SEHNR and CDR2 FQNEAQ (reference sequence). The CDR3 is CASSSAGTSGPPADTQYF. CDR3 sequence (DNA): TGTGCCAGCAGCTCCGCCGGGACTAGCGGCCCCCCCGCAGATACGCAGTATTTT.

This clonotype was seen ten or more times. The chain couples TRBV6-5 to TRBJ2-2; either TRBD1 or TRBD2 may supply D (5 bases each). The CDR3 extends over 13 amino acids. The V end was cut by 6 bases, the J end by 4 bases, with 9 bases between. From germline, CDR1 is MNHEY and CDR2 SVGAGI. The CDR3 region is CASRRGTTGELFF. For the CDR3, the DNA is TGTGCCAGCAGGAGAGGGACCACCGGGGAGCTGTTTTTT.

The rearrangement joins TRBV29-1 to TRBJ1-3; maybe TRBD1 (6 bases). This CDR3 region has 13 residues. Trimming removed 6 bases at V and 0 bases at J, with 9 bases between. The germline gives CDR1 SQVTM, CDR2 ANQGSEA. CDR3 sequence reads: CSVADSSGNTIYF. The DNA for the CDR3 is TGCAGCGTCGCGGACAGCTCTGGAAACACCATATATTTT.

This clonotype was found a few times. The chain is built from TRBV2 and TRBJ2-3; D remains unclear. Germline CDR1 and CDR2: SNHLY and FYNNEI. Trimming pared 8 bases from V and 3 bases from J, leaving 15 bases between. The CDR3 is 14 amino acids. The DNA of the CDR3 is TGTGCCAGCGCCTCGCGAAGTGGGACAGATACGCAGTATTTT. Its protein is CASASRSGTDTQYF.